Shown below are 19 T cell receptor beta chains from a single sample sequenced in a study of T cell responses to AZD1222 COVID-19 vaccine. TCRdb keeps only in-frame clones here, not all; method: immunoSEQ multiplex PCR. The data contain 200,000 or so clones, about 94% of them singletons. This specimen consisted of peripheral blood, obtained on day 0 of AZD1222 vaccination. These receptors came from an adult in good health.

The chain recombines TRBV19 with TRBJ2-1, with D perhaps assigned TRBD1 or TRBD2 (5 bases each). CDR1 and CDR2 from the germline V gene are LNHDA and SQIVND (reference sequence). Trimming left V 5 bases short and J 9 bases short, with 23 bases between. The CDR3 spans 16 residues. The chain's CDR3 is CASSPLWDPAFSEQFF. The CDR3 nucleotides are TGTGCCAGTAGTCCTTTATGGGACCCCGCCTTTAGTGAGCAGTTCTTC.

DNA for the CDR3: TGTGCCAGCAGCTTAGGACAGGGAAGGAATGGCTACACCTTC. As protein: CASSLGQGRNGYTF. This chain links TRBV5-8 with TRBJ1-2, with 8 positions matching TRBD1. There are 14 residues in the CDR3. V lost 2 bases and J lost 6; bases outside the gene matches: 6. Germline V gene lookup returns CDR1 SGHTS and CDR2 YDEGEE.

The rearrangement joins TRBV18 to TRBJ2-1; 8 bases fit TRBD2. The germline V gene has CDR1 KGHSH and CDR2 LQKENI. The CDR3 runs to 16 residues. The trim removed 0 bases at V and 6 bases at J, leaving 7 bases unmatched. The DNA for the CDR3 is TGTGCCAGCTCACCACCCGGACTAGCTGACTTCAATGAGCAGTTCTTC. Protein product: CASSPPGLADFNEQFF.

The V call is TRBV5-1, the J call TRBJ2-1, with 7 bases that match TRBD1. The V gene's germline CDR1 is SGHRS and CDR2 YFSETQ. The length of the CDR3 is 14 residues. V shed 4 bases, J shed 7 bases, and the junction held 8 bases outside the gene matches. The CDR3 region is CASSLDRVGNEQFF. The CDR3 region has the DNA TGCGCCAGCAGCCTCGACAGGGTAGGGAATGAGCAGTTCTTC.

The J gene is TRBJ2-7, the V gene TRBV5-6; D uncertain. V lost 1 base to trimming and J lost 3 bases, with 17 bases between them. CDR3 size: 16 residues. Looked up from germline, CDR1 is SGHDT and CDR2 is YYEEEE. In DNA form, the CDR3 reads TGTGCCAGCAGCTTGCCCGGACGGACGGCGGTCTACGAGCAGTACTTC. Translated: CASSLPGRTAVYEQYF.

V gene TRBV3-1 (or the pseudogene TRBV3-2) combines with J gene TRBJ2-1, with 8 bases aligning to TRBD2. CDR1 is LGHDT and CDR2 is YNNKEL in the germline V gene (reference sequence). Trimming removed 7 bases from V and 5 bases from J; junction bases left unmatched: 7. The CDR3 is made up of 14 amino acids. CDR3 sequence reads: CASTQGLVDNEQFF. DNA for the CDR3: TGTGCCAGCACCCAGGGACTAGTTGACAATGAGCAGTTCTTC.

This chain uses TRBV10-1 with TRBJ2-1; 9 nucleotides agree with TRBD2. The CDR3 is 17 amino acids. J was trimmed by 2 bases and V by 6 bases; bases with no gene match: 11. Germline V gene data show CDR1 as WNHNN and CDR2 as SYGVQD (reference sequence). The CDR3 coding sequence is TGCGCCAGCAGGGGACTAGCCCAGGAGGACCCCTACAATGAGCAGTTCTTC. Protein product: CASRGLAQEDPYNEQFF.

This chain connects TRBV2 to TRBJ2-2; tentative D call: TRBD2 (5 bases). Germline CDR1 reads SNHLY; CDR2 reads FYNNEI. V was pared by 4 bases and J by 0 bases, with 9 bases between. The CDR3 has 15 residues. CDR3 coding DNA: TGTGCCAGCAGTGTCAGCGGTTCGAACACCGGGGAGCTGTTTTTT. Protein product: CASSVSGSNTGELFF.

The chain carries TRBV10-2 and TRBJ2-1, with D unresolved. Germline loops: CDR1 WSHSY, CDR2 SAAADI. Between the trimmed V and J ends, which lost 2 bases and 1 base, there was a span of 9 bases. The CDR3 totals 15 residues. For the CDR3, the DNA is TGCGCCAGCAGTGAGCCCGACGGGTCCTACAATGAGCAGTTCTTC. It encodes CASSEPDGSYNEQFF.

Of note for this clone: In the same sample, other DNA sequences code for this CDR3. The chain is built from TRBV18 and TRBJ1-1, with no clear D. The ends were cut back, 5 bases at V and 1 base at J, with 8 bases in the middle. Germline-derived CDR1 and CDR2 are KGHSH and LQKENI. There are 13 residues in the CDR3. CDR3 amino acids: CASSRKENTEAFF. Here the CDR3 DNA reads TGTGCCAGCTCAAGGAAGGAGAACACTGAAGCTTTCTTT.

The chain is built from TRBV6-5 and TRBJ2-2; 11 bases map to TRBD1. With V trimmed by 6 bases and J by 4 bases, 4 bases remained unmatched. CDR3 length equals 15 residues. The germline V gene encodes CDR1 MNHEY and CDR2 SVGAGI. Here the CDR3 DNA reads TGTGCCAGCAGGGGACAGGGGGTTGGCACCGGGGAGCTGTTTTTT. Its protein product is CASRGQGVGTGELFF.

V usage is TRBV28 and J usage is TRBJ2-4; TRBD2 matches at 8 bases. CDR1 is MDHEN, CDR2 SYDVKM, per germline. Trimming at V came to 4 bases and at J to 8 bases, leaving 13 bases not matched to a gene. The CDR3 is made up of 16 amino acids. CDR3 nucleotide sequence: TGTGCCAGCAGTTACCCCTCGGGGGGGGCAGTGGACATTCAGTACTTC. Its translation: CASSYPSGGAVDIQYF.

V is TRBV6-5 and J is TRBJ1-2; TRBD1 aligns across 9 bases. Germline CDR1 and CDR2: MNHEY and SVGAGI. CDR3 length: 14 residues. The ends lost 6 bases at V and 8 bases at J; junction bases unmatched: 10. The CDR3 nucleotides read TGTGCCAGCAGAGGACAGGGGAATGTCGGCGGCTACACCTTC. This gives the protein CASRGQGNVGGYTF.

The chain links TRBV27 to TRBJ2-1, with D maybe TRBD1 (5 bases). The CDR3 is 14 amino acids. CDR1 is MNHEY and CDR2 is SMNVEV in the germline V gene (reference sequence). Trimming cost V 5 bases and J 5 bases, with 13 bases left between them. CDR3 amino acids: CASSPARGNNEQFF. CDR3 DNA sequence: TGTGCCAGCAGTCCCGCTAGGGGAAACAATGAGCAGTTCTTC.

The V call is TRBV24-1, the J call TRBJ2-7, with D possibly being TRBD1 (8 bases). Germline V gene data show CDR1 as KGHDR and CDR2 as SFDVKD. V was pared by 3 bases and J by 2 bases, with 13 bases between. The CDR3 covers 15 residues. The CDR3 loop is CATSDPTGGAYEQYF. For the CDR3, the DNA is TGTGCCACCAGTGATCCTACAGGGGGGGCCTACGAGCAGTACTTC.

This clone appeared a single time. The chain is built from TRBV27 and TRBJ1-5; D is ambiguous. V lost 5 bases to trimming and J lost 4 bases, with 12 bases between them. From germline, CDR1 is MNHEY and CDR2 SMNVEV (reference sequence). This CDR3 region has 14 residues. CDR3: CASSPNDKNQPQHF. Written as DNA, the CDR3 is TGTGCCAGCAGTCCCAATGACAAAAATCAGCCCCAGCATTTT.

This clone was recorded only once. The chain has TRBV9 and TRBJ2-3; TRBD2 might be the D (6 bases). With 3 bases removed from V and 5 bases from J, the gap between germline ends came to 10 bases. Germline CDR1 reads SGDLS; CDR2 reads YYNGEE. The CDR3 runs 13 residues. CDR3 sequence reads: CASSAWGGDTQYF. CDR3 DNA sequence: TGTGCCAGCAGCGCTTGGGGAGGAGATACGCAGTATTTT.

The rearrangement links TRBV7-9 to TRBJ2-3; D is uncertain. CDR1 and CDR2 (germline): SEHNR, FQNEAQ (reference sequence). Trimming stripped 5 bases from V and 2 bases from J, with 17 bases between. This CDR3 comprises 16 residues. CDR3 bases: TGTGCCAGCAGCCCCAGTCACTCTACTGACACAGATACGCAGTATTTT. Protein product: CASSPSHSTDTDTQYF.

The CDR3 sequence is CASSELDRTDTQYF. The CDR3, as DNA: TGTGCCAGCAGTGAATTGGACCGCACAGATACGCAGTATTTT. The chain has TRBV25-1 and TRBJ2-3; D call uncertain. Trimming pared 1 base from V and 1 base from J, leaving 6 bases between. The CDR3 runs 14 residues. CDR1 is MGHDK, CDR2 SYGVNS, per germline. The entire variable domain, with the rest obtained from reference TRBV25-1 and TRBJ2-3, is as follows: EADIYQTPRYLVIGTGKKITLECSQTMGHDKMYWYQQDPGMELHLIHYSYGVNSTEKGDLSSESTVSRIRTEHFPLTLESARPSHTSQYLCASSELDRTDTQYFGPGTRLTVL.